This T cell receptor beta chain was identified in a study of Graves' ophthalmopathy and Graves' hyperthyroidism. Points from the study as a whole: Sensitivity reached 70.59% and specificity approximately 72% when the model predicted ophthalmopathy progression.

Other autoimmune diseases, uncontrolled infections, pregnancy or lactation excluded patients from enrollment. A roughly 9.1 ml volume of fresh peripheral blood provided the PBMCs. The TCR beta CDR3 regions underwent amplification from RNA transcripts. RT-PCR was first run with HTBI primers, then multiplex PCR in a second round. MiXCR was run by TCRdb on the multiplex PCR reads, yielding one entry per CDR3 protein. Here the sample spans some 48,000 distinct CDR3 sequences, 50% being singletons. This clonotype was counted at least ten times. The antigen is undetermined. The source of this sequence is an adult man with Graves' ophthalmopathy. The specimen sequenced was peripheral blood.

CDR3 DNA sequence: TGTGCCAGCAGCCAACACAGGGAGGCCACCGGGGAGCTGTTTTTT. Its protein product is CASSQHREATGELFF. The chain carries TRBV4-2 and TRBJ2-2; tentatively, D is TRBD1 or TRBD2 (6 bases each). Germline CDR1 and CDR2: LGHNA and YNFKEQ. The CDR3 contains 15 residues. V was cut by 2 bases and J by 4 bases, with 11 bases left in between.